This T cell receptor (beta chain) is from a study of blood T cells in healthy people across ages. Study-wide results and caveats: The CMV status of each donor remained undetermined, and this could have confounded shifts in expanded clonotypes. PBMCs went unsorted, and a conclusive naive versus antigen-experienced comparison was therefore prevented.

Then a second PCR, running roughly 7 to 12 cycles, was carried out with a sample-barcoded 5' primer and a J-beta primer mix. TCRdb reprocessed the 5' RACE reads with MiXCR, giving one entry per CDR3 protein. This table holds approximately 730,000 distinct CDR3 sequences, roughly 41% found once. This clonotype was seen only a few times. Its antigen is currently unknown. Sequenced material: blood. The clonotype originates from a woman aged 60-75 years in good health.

The CDR3 DNA sequence: TGTGCCAGCAGCGTAGGGGGAGCGGGGGCCTATACGCAGTATTTT. As protein: CASSVGGAGAYTQYF. The gene calls are TRBV9 and TRBJ2-3; TRBD2 agrees at 8 bases. The V segment lost 0 bases and the J segment 7 bases; nucleotides outside the gene matches: 7. Germline CDR1 SGDLS, CDR2 YYNGEE. CDR3 length: 15 amino acids.